This TCR beta chain was captured by sequencing in a study of T cells in Graves' hyperthyroidism and ophthalmopathy. Patients were excluded for uncontrolled infection, other autoimmune disease, pregnancy or lactation. Clinical symptoms, serum thyroxine and TRAb, thyroid ultrasound and orbital computed tomography were used for the diagnoses. This clonotype was counted at least ten times. Its antigen remains unidentified. Study results and limitations: Blood also contained most expanded thyroid clonotypes above 0.001.

RNA transcripts provided the source from which TCR beta CDR3 regions were amplified. The primer set for the first-round RT-PCR of the TCR CDR3 was HTBI. Each CDR3 protein is one row after TCRdb ran MiXCR on the multiplex PCR reads. The sample lists roughly 380,000 distinct CDR3 sequences; about 14% were seen once. The TCR comes from a man aged 25 to 40 with Graves' hyperthyroidism that later progressed to Graves' ophthalmopathy. The sequenced sample was blood.

CDR3 DNA sequence: TGTGCCAGCAGCTTGCCCGGGACTAGCGGGGGGCAAGAGACCCAGTACTTC. Amino acids: CASSLPGTSGGQETQYF. The genes are TRBV11-2 and TRBJ2-5; 15 bases are a match to TRBD2. V was clipped by 3 bases and J by 2 bases; unmatched bases: 4. Germline lookup yields CDR1 SGHAT and CDR2 FQNNGV. The CDR3 runs to 17 residues.